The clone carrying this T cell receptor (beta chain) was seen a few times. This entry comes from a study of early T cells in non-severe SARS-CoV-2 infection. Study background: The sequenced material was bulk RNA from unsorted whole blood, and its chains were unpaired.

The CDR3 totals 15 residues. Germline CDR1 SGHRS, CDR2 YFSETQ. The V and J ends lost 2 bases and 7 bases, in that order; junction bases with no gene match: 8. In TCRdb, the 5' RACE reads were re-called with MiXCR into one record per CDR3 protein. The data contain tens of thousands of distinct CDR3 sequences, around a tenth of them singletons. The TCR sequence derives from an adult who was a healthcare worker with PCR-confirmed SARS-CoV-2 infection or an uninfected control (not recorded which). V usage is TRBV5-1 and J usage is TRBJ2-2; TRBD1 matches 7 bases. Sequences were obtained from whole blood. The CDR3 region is CASSFIQGTNGELFF. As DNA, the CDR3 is TGCGCCAGCAGCTTCATACAGGGGACGAACGGGGAGCTGTTTTTT.